The clone carrying this T cell receptor (beta chain) has at least ten counts. Its antigen is unidentified. The CDR3 runs to 9 residues. Trimming took off 0 bases at V and 9 bases at J, with 0 bases between the two ends. Germline V lookup: CDR1 SGHDT, CDR2 YYEEEE. This sample was included in a study of T-cell reconstitution after alpha-beta-depleted transplantation in children. Study conclusions and caveats: T-cell counts and diversity at one year post-transplant came mainly from newly produced T cells. Several hundred expanded graft clones reportedly were the source of alpha-beta T cells about two months after transplant.

Unique molecular identifiers tagged the TCRbeta library. One entry per CDR3 protein results from TCRdb running MiXCR on the PCR reads. The table has tens of thousands of distinct CDR3 sequences, under 6.5% seen once. The TCR comes from a child in the first two years of life who had a stem cell transplant for acute myeloid leukemia, so the T cells may come from the graft donor. Source: peripheral blood, taken 60 days after TCRalphabeta/CD19-depleted stem cell transplant. This sequence joins TRBV5-6 and TRBJ1-1; D unresolved. Written as DNA, the CDR3 is TGTGCCAGCAGCTTGGAAGCTTTCTTT. Its translation is CASSLEAFF.